The 29 T cell receptor beta chains reported below all come from one sample, sequenced in a study of cytomegalovirus exposure and HLA in healthy donors. Primers included in the PCR were 60 Vbeta and 13 Jbeta primers. Repertoires were generated with immunoSEQ multiplex PCR, while TCRdb's copy carries only in-frame clones and drops some. The repertoire holds some 220,000 clones, with 77% as singletons. Material for sequencing was PBMCs. The source is a woman in her sixties in good health and CMV-seropositive.

The V gene is TRBV4-3, the J gene TRBJ1-2, with D unclear. The CDR3 is made up of 15 amino acids. Germline values: CDR1 LGHNA, CDR2 YSLEER. V was shortened by 1 base and J by 4 bases, with 13 bases between the two germline ends. CDR3: CASSQAHKDFYGYTF. DNA of the CDR3: TGCGCCAGCAGCCAAGCCCACAAAGATTTCTATGGCTACACCTTC.

The chain uses TRBV18 and TRBJ2-7, with D unresolved. The CDR3 extends over 15 amino acids. V was shortened by 0 bases and J by 2 bases, with 11 bases between the two germline ends. CDR1 KGHSH and CDR2 LQKENI come from the germline V gene. CDR3: CASSPPARPTYEQYF. The CDR3 nucleotides read TGTGCCAGCTCACCACCCGCCAGGCCTACCTACGAGCAGTACTTC.

The DNA of the CDR3 is TGCGCCAGCAGCCCTAACGGACTCGAATACAATGAGCAGTTCTTC. Its protein product is CASSPNGLEYNEQFF. V usage is TRBV5-1 and J usage is TRBJ2-1, with D perhaps TRBD2 (5 bases). The CDR3 is 15 residues long. V gave up 4 bases and J gave up 4 bases, with 15 bases separating them. Germline V CDR1 and CDR2: SGHRS, YFSETQ.

V usage is TRBV5-6 and J usage is TRBJ1-2; no clear D gene. CDR1 is SGHDT and CDR2 is YYEEEE in the germline V gene. The length of the CDR3 is 13 residues. V was clipped by 6 bases and J by 5 bases, with 14 bases between them. The CDR3, as DNA: TGTGCCAGCACACCTCGGTCTGCATATGGCTACACCTTC. It yields the protein CASTPRSAYGYTF.

As regards this clone: Distinct nucleotide sequences in the sample also encode this CDR3. The chain employs TRBV5-1 and TRBJ2-3; D is unresolved. Germline V lookup: CDR1 SGHRS, CDR2 YFSETQ. Trimming took 0 bases from V and 0 from J, leaving 5 bases between them. The CDR3 has 14 residues. This CDR3 reads CASSLAGSTDTQYF. The CDR3 region has the DNA TGCGCCAGCAGCTTGGCAGGTAGCACAGATACGCAGTATTTT.

The rearrangement joins TRBV11-3 to TRBJ2-1; D not resolved. This CDR3 spans 15 amino acids. V was trimmed by 5 bases and J by 1 base, leaving 12 bases between them. Germline V CDR1 and CDR2: SGHNT, YENEEA. This chain's CDR3 is CASSQTLASYNEQFF. CDR3 DNA: TGTGCCAGCAGCCAGACTTTGGCGTCCTACAATGAGCAGTTCTTC. Drawing the rest from reference TRBV11-3 and TRBJ2-1, the complete variable domain is EAGVVQSPRYKIIEKKQPVAFWCNPISGHNTLYWYLQNLGQGPELLIRYENEEAVDDSQLPKDRFSAERLKGVDSTLKIQPAELGDSAVYLCASSQTLASYNEQFFGPGTRLTVL.

The chain joins TRBV9 to TRBJ2-5, with 14 bases identical to TRBD2. The V segment lost 4 bases and the J segment 3 bases; nucleotides outside the gene matches: 2. The CDR3 contains 15 residues. Germline V lookup: CDR1 SGDLS, CDR2 YYNGEE. The DNA for the CDR3 is TGTGCCAGCAGCTTGACTAGCGGGAGGGAAGAGACCCAGTACTTC. It translates to CASSLTSGREETQYF.

This chain links TRBV5-4 with TRBJ2-1; 7 bases are shared with TRBD2. CDR3 size: 14 residues. The V segment lost 0 bases and the J segment 9 bases; nucleotides outside the gene matches: 6. Germline CDR1 and CDR2: SGHNT and YYREEE (reference sequence). DNA of the CDR3: TGTGCCAGCAGCTTGGTCACTAGCGTAGGTGAGCAGTTCTTC. Residues: CASSLVTSVGEQFF.

This sequence joins TRBV5-1 and TRBJ2-2, with 10 bases aligning to TRBD2. This CDR3 is built from 16 residues. In germline, CDR1 is SGHRS, CDR2 YFSETQ. The J segment lost 2 bases and the V segment lost 4 bases, leaving 5 bases of the junction unmatched. CDR3 region: CASSNPSGGNTGELFF. CDR3 DNA: TGCGCCAGCAGCAACCCTAGCGGGGGCAACACCGGGGAGCTGTTTTTT.

The chain couples TRBV10-1 to TRBJ2-2, with TRBD1 as a possible D gene (5 bases). Per germline, CDR1 WNHNN and CDR2 SYGVQD (reference sequence). The CDR3 contains 14 residues. Trimming removed 3 bases from V and 5 bases from J, with 10 bases in between. CDR3: CASSEQEKTGELFF. The CDR3 DNA reads TGCGCCAGCAGTGAACAGGAGAAGACCGGGGAGCTGTTTTTT.

This chain connects TRBV7-2 to TRBJ1-3; D possibly corresponds to TRBD1 (5 bases). Germline CDR1 SGHTA, CDR2 FQGNSA. Trimming left V 5 bases short and J 4 bases short, with 15 bases between. The CDR3 length is 15 residues. Here the CDR3 DNA reads TGTGCCAGCAGCCCCAGGGCGGGGTCCGGAAACACCATATATTTT. This gives the protein CASSPRAGSGNTIYF.

V is TRBV23-1 and J is TRBJ1-4, with D hard to call. TRBV23-1 is an ORF, with its function uncertain. The CDR3 is 16 residues long. Deletions cut 8 bases from V and 4 bases from J, with 20 bases between. CDR3 loop: CASLLRSDGINEKLFF. The DNA for the CDR3 is TGCGCCAGCCTCTTAAGAAGTGACGGGATTAATGAAAAACTGTTTTTT.

The chain is built from TRBV2 and TRBJ2-5; 9 positions match TRBD1. CDR3 size: 14 residues. V trimming: 7 bases; J trimming: 5 bases; junction bases outside the gene matches: 8. CDR1 and CDR2 from the germline V gene are SNHLY and FYNNEI. CDR3 loop: CASTAGTGWETQYF. The DNA of the CDR3 is TGTGCCAGCACAGCCGGGACAGGGTGGGAGACCCAGTACTTC.

The chain has TRBV4-1 and TRBJ2-1; D call uncertain. The CDR3 runs to 13 residues. CDR1 is MGHRA and CDR2 is YSYEKL in the germline V gene. Trimming took off 1 base at V and 6 bases at J, with 7 bases between the two ends. The CDR3 region is CASSQGLSNEQFF. DNA for the CDR3: TGCGCCAGCAGCCAAGGACTCAGCAATGAGCAGTTCTTC.

CDR3 region: CASSGRIAAFF. The DNA of the CDR3 is TGTGCCAGCAGTGGGAGGATCGCAGCTTTCTTT. The gene calls are TRBV28 and TRBJ1-1; D is uncertain. The V end was cut by 5 bases, the J end by 10 bases, with 11 bases between. This CDR3 is 11 amino acids long. CDR1 is MDHEN and CDR2 is SYDVKM in the germline V gene.

This sequence joins TRBV9 and TRBJ1-2, with TRBD1 matching over 8 bases. Per germline, CDR1 SGDLS and CDR2 YYNGEE. This CDR3 contains 14 residues. Trimming removed 3 bases from V and 7 bases from J; junction bases left unmatched: 8. The DNA for the CDR3 is TGTGCCAGCAGCGCGAGACAGGGGCGGCGTGGCTACACCTTC. Encoded protein: CASSARQGRRGYTF.

The chain links TRBV21-1 to TRBJ1-1; the table names TRBD1, a call not compared with the DNA. TRBV21-1 is a recognized pseudogene. The CDR3 consists of 16 residues. CDR3 protein: CASSLRDRGLNTEAFF. The CDR3 bases are TGTGCCAGCAGCTTGCGGGACAGGGGACTGAACACTGAAGCTTTCTTT.

This chain joins TRBV5-1 and TRBJ2-5, with 10 positions matching TRBD2. With the DNA end fitting TRBJ2-7 better, the J assignment may be wrong. The germline V gene has CDR1 SGHRS and CDR2 YFSETQ. The CDR3 spans 16 residues. Here the CDR3 DNA reads TGCGCCAGCACGCGGGGGGGAGCTAGCGGGAGTTACGAGCAGTACTTC. This gives the protein CASTRGGASGSYEQYF.

The V call is TRBV29-1, the J call TRBJ2-3; the match to TRBD2 covers 7 bases. The V gene end was trimmed by 6 bases and the J gene end by 4 bases; junction bases not matched to a gene: 10. CDR1 is SQVTM and CDR2 is ANQGSEA in the germline V gene. This CDR3 is built from 14 residues. The CDR3 DNA reads as TGCAGCGTCGATCGGGGGGAGGGCCCAGATACGCAGTATTTT. It translates to CSVDRGEGPDTQYF.

The genes are TRBV5-1 and TRBJ2-1; 7 nucleotides match TRBD1. The trim removed 7 bases at V and 3 bases at J, leaving 7 bases unmatched. This CDR3 is 14 amino acids long. Germline V gives CDR1 SGHRS, CDR2 YFSETQ. CDR3 loop: CASGTGDLYNEQFF. In DNA form, the CDR3 reads TGCGCCAGCGGAACAGGGGACCTCTACAATGAGCAGTTCTTC.

This chain links TRBV7-9 with TRBJ2-5; 7 positions agree with TRBD2. The J call may be mistaken, given a closer DNA end match to TRBJ2-7. Germline loops: CDR1 SEHNR, CDR2 FQNEAQ (reference sequence). The CDR3 length is 13 residues. CDR3 coding DNA: TGTGCCAGTCACCCGGGAGGCCGCTACGAGCAGTACTTC. Translated: CASHPGGRYEQYF.

The V call is TRBV5-6, the J call TRBJ1-2; 8 bases are shared with TRBD1. Germline V gene data show CDR1 as SGHDT and CDR2 as YYEEEE. After removal of 3 bases from V and 0 bases from J, the junction contained 1 base not matched to a gene. The CDR3 has 14 residues. The DNA of the CDR3 is TGTGCCAGCAGCTGGGACAGGTCTAACTATGGCTACACCTTC. This encodes CASSWDRSNYGYTF.

This clone is a singleton in its sample. This specimen includes other DNA sequences encoding the same CDR3. The V call is TRBV4-1, the J call TRBJ2-7; D unresolved. V lost 6 bases and J lost 0, with 9 bases in between. The germline CDR1 and CDR2 sequences are MGHRA and YSYEKL. This CDR3 has 13 amino acids. CDR3 sequence (DNA): TGCGCCAGCAGTCGCGACTCCTCCTACGAGCAGTACTTC. Translating gives CASSRDSSYEQYF.

This clone was observed a single time. The same CDR3 is also encoded by other DNA sequences in this sample. J is TRBJ2-2 and V is TRBV18; 8 bases line up with TRBD2. Germline V gene sequence: CDR1 KGHSH, CDR2 LQKENI. The CDR3 consists of 16 residues. V trimming: 5 bases; J trimming: 2 bases; junction bases outside the gene matches: 7. The CDR3 spells CASSSTGGPNTGELFF. The CDR3 coding sequence is TGTGCCAGCTCATCGACGGGGGGGCCAAACACCGGGGAGCTGTTTTTT.

V usage is TRBV6-1 and J usage is TRBJ2-2; the match to TRBD1 covers 8 bases. Germline assignment: CDR1 MNHNS and CDR2 SASEGT. The length of the CDR3 is 13 residues. V dropped 4 bases and J dropped 8; count of bases not matched to a gene: 3. The CDR3 region has the DNA TGTGCCAGCAGTGCACAGGGGGTGGGGGAGCTGTTTTTT. This encodes CASSAQGVGELFF.

The V and J genes are TRBV7-6 and TRBJ1-1, with unresolved D. Germline CDR1 and CDR2: SGHVS and FNYEAQ. This CDR3 region has 14 residues. V was shortened by 5 bases and J by 7 bases, with 17 bases between the two germline ends. The CDR3 region is CASSPQGPEGEAFF. The CDR3 DNA sequence: TGTGCCAGCAGCCCCCAAGGCCCCGAGGGTGAAGCTTTCTTT.

The chain joins TRBV19 to TRBJ1-1; 7 bases are shared with TRBD1. Germline-derived CDR1 and CDR2 are LNHDA and SQIVND (reference sequence). This CDR3 has 15 amino acids. The ends lost 5 bases at V and 1 base at J; junction bases unmatched: 7. The CDR3 nucleotides read TGTGCCAGTAGTCCTCGACAGGGCTGGAACACTGAAGCTTTCTTT. Its translation is CASSPRQGWNTEAFF.

This clone was seen only a few times. V is TRBV25-1 and J is TRBJ2-1; D possibly corresponds to TRBD2 (5 bases). The germline V and J ends were trimmed by 2 bases and 9 bases, with 17 bases remaining between them. Germline CDR1 reads MGHDK; CDR2 reads SYGVNS. CDR3 size: 15 residues. The CDR3 sequence: CASSEARTAAPEQFF. DNA for the CDR3: TGTGCCAGCAGTGAAGCCAGGACTGCCGCCCCTGAGCAGTTCTTC. The variable domain in full, with the rest retrieved from reference TRBV25-1 and TRBJ2-1, is EADIYQTPRYLVIGTGKKITLECSQTMGHDKMYWYQQDPGMELHLIHYSYGVNSTEKGDLSSESTVSRIRTEHFPLTLESARPSHTSQYLCASSEARTAAPEQFFGPGTRLTVL.

The chain employs TRBV6-5 and TRBJ2-2; possible D gene TRBD2, 6 bases. Trimming shortened V by 3 bases and J by 4 bases, and 9 bases separated the two germline ends. The CDR3 contains 14 residues. CDR1 and CDR2 from the germline V gene are MNHEY and SVGAGI. The CDR3 sequence is CASSYTGGTGELFF. CDR3 nucleotide sequence: TGTGCCAGCAGTTATACCGGGGGCACCGGGGAGCTGTTTTTT.